The source of this T cell receptor (beta chain) is a study of response to subunit inactivated influenza vaccine. TCRdb passed the RT-PCR reads through MiXCR, listing each CDR3 protein once. The table shows approximately 170,000 distinct CDR3 sequences, with roughly 12% occurring only once. Germline assignment: CDR1 MGHRA and CDR2 YSYEKL. The J segment lost 3 bases and the V segment lost 6 bases, leaving 26 bases of the junction unmatched. The CDR3 runs to 20 residues. The data also belong to a second study, concerning T cells expressing NK-cell markers. Turning to that study: TCR beta cDNA was generated via 5'RACE template switching incorporating UMIs. Researchers got TCR beta repertoires out of sorted CD3+CD56+NKG2C+, CD3+CD56+NKG2C- and CD3+CD56-NKG2C+ T cells.

The receptor was derived from a man over 45 who received an inactivated influenza vaccine. This chain links TRBV4-1 with TRBJ2-7; 7 bases map to TRBD1. The specimen was CD8+ T cells sorted from PBMCs, collected roughly 12 days after vaccination. Here the CDR3 reads CASSQKYLVPIPGQIYEQYF. CDR3 DNA: TGCGCCAGCAGTCAAAAATATCTGGTCCCCATACCGGGACAGATCTACGAGCAGTACTTC.